This TCR beta chain stems from a study of sequential checkpoint blockade in melanoma (dated by TCRdb to the late 2010s). With respect to the entire study: Patients were assigned by 1:1 randomization to either first-line nivolumab followed by ipilimumab (arm A) or ipilimumab followed by nivolumab (arm B). Maintenance nivolumab came after both trial sequences. General conclusions and limits of the study: The response-prediction model combining TCR metrics and mutation burden needs validation in larger, independent patient cohorts.

This specimen's treatment or condition label, interpreted: randomized to nivolumab then ipilimumab (arm A) or the reverse (arm B). Prior DNA-damaging chemotherapy had not been received by any trial patient. On a FACS Aria II flow cytometer, live CD3+CD8+ cells that were negative for CD19 and CD56 were sorted from thawed PBMCs. Samples came from patients with melanoma in CheckMate 064, a randomized, open-label phase II trial of sequential checkpoint blockade. Peripheral blood mononuclear cells were obtained through leukapheresis, purified using Ficoll-Paque, and frozen in human serum containing around 9.6% DMSO. Purity of sorted blood CD3+CD8+ cells was verified at >95% immediately after sorting, followed by DNA extraction. The CDR3, from cysteine to phenylalanine, totals 14 residues. Only the CDR3 part of the read is kept: 42 bases, read in frame from the first base. Clipping removes 7 bases from V and 7 bases from J, with 10 as the unmatched junction base count.

The immunoSEQ Assay was used to immunosequence TCRbeta CDR3 regions from genomic DNA. Prior to high-throughput sequencing, genomic DNA was amplified by bias-controlled multiplex PCR. The original pipeline was this. To quantify the absolute abundance of each unique TCRbeta CDR3 region, the sequences were collapsed and filtered. Clonality, defined as 1 minus Pielou's evenness, was calculated using only productive rearrangements. A previously published method was used to identify clones whose frequencies were significantly greater in on-treatment samples than in baseline samples. Entries here come from immuneACCESS through TCRdb and include only in-frame sequences with V and J called. Some clones fail to appear in such tables; in the studies checked, an unresolved V gene covers under half of the shortfall, and the cause of the remainder is unknown. The V and J calls and clone size are taken from that table; D and trimming were inferred from the DNA. The sample table lists 20,000 or so clones, just under 75% of them with a count of one. The ten largest clones represent about a fifth of the sample.

With regard to this clone: What this receptor recognizes is not known. No qualities accompany the bases; no much larger clone lies one base away.

This specimen consisted of CD8+ T cells sorted from blood (inferred from file names), obtained from a patient given nivolumab and ipilimumab in sequence. This clonotype was sampled from a human donor with melanoma. Here the chain combines TRBV23-1 and TRBJ1-2; the central 9 bases match TRBD1. TRBV23-1 has ORF status, its function being uncertain. CDR3 reads: CASKQGAFSAGYTF. The sequence in DNA is TGCGCCAGCAAACAGGGGGCCTTCTCCGCTGGCTACACCTTC.